The 15 T cell receptor beta chains below come from one sample, sequenced in a study of cytomegalovirus exposure and HLA in healthy donors. PCR employed 60 Vbeta and 13 Jbeta primers. Sequencing was performed with immunoSEQ multiplex PCR; in TCRdb, only in-frame clones are kept and a portion is missing. This table holds some 150,000 clones. The sample taken for sequencing was PBMCs. These receptors all come from a woman aged 18 to 35 in good health and CMV-seronegative.

V usage is TRBV27 and J usage is TRBJ2-1; no clear D. From germline, CDR1 is MNHEY and CDR2 SMNVEV (reference sequence). V was pared by 5 bases and J by 15 bases, with 20 bases between. CDR3 length: 13 amino acids. CDR3 region: CASSPSVTPYRFF. The DNA for the CDR3 is TGTGCCAGCAGTCCCTCCGTGACGCCATACAGGTTCTTC.

The chain carries TRBV7-8 and TRBJ2-1; tentatively, D is TRBD2 (6 bases). V lost 5 bases and J 2 bases, leaving 22 bases between the germline ends. Germline lookup yields CDR1 SGHVS and CDR2 FQNEAQ. This CDR3 has 18 residues. This CDR3 is CASSHLGAGRGAYNEQFF. For the CDR3, the DNA is TGTGCCAGCAGCCACTTAGGGGCGGGGAGAGGGGCCTACAATGAGCAGTTCTTC.

The chain combines TRBV6-1 with TRBJ2-1; 7 nucleotides agree with TRBD2. V dropped 2 bases and J dropped 0; count of bases not matched to a gene: 13. CDR3 length: 19 residues. Germline V gene sequence: CDR1 MNHNS, CDR2 SASEGT. CDR3 sequence reads: CASSESRGVALTSYNEQFF. The CDR3 DNA reads as TGTGCCAGCAGTGAATCCCGGGGGGTTGCCCTCACCTCCTACAATGAGCAGTTCTTC.

The chain combines TRBV6-6 with TRBJ2-3; weak D call: TRBD1 (6 bases). Trimming left V 2 bases short and J 4 bases short, with 10 bases between. The CDR3 is 14 amino acids. From germline, CDR1 is MNHNY and CDR2 SVGAGI (reference sequence). CDR3 amino acids: CASSYPGQPDTQYF. For the CDR3, the DNA is TGTGCCAGCAGTTACCCCGGACAGCCAGATACGCAGTATTTT.

V is TRBV7-2 and J is TRBJ1-5; D is ambiguous. V was cut by 2 bases and J by 4 bases, with 3 bases left in between. CDR3 length: 12 residues. Germline V CDR1 and CDR2: SGHTA, FQGNSA. The CDR3 here is CASSLTNQPQHF. The CDR3 DNA follows: TGTGCCAGCAGCTTAACTAATCAGCCCCAGCATTTT.

V and J are TRBV5-4 and TRBJ2-1, with D uncertain. CDR3 length: 12 residues. Per germline, CDR1 SGHNT and CDR2 YYREEE (reference sequence). Deletions cut 4 bases from V and 7 bases from J, with 9 bases between. The CDR3 DNA reads as TGTGCCAGCAGCCCGACCGGGAATGAGCAGTTCTTC. Amino acid sequence: CASSPTGNEQFF.

The V and J genes are TRBV4-2 and TRBJ1-1; D possibly corresponds to TRBD1 (6 bases). The V end was cut by 4 bases, the J end by 1 base, with 16 bases between. From germline, CDR1 is LGHNA and CDR2 YNFKEQ. The CDR3 extends over 16 amino acids. CDR3 sequence (DNA): TGTGCCAGCAGCCCGGGAACACTACAGGGGAACACTGAAGCTTTCTTT. Amino acids: CASSPGTLQGNTEAFF.

V is TRBV15 and J is TRBJ2-7; 11 nucleotides align to TRBD2. Germline V gene sequence: CDR1 LNHNV, CDR2 YYDKDF (reference sequence). This CDR3 is built from 16 residues. Losses at the gene ends were 0 bases for V and 4 bases for J; bases not matched to a gene: 5. The CDR3 DNA reads TGTGCCACCAGCAGAGATACCGGGACTAGCGGATACGAGCAGTACTTC. Its translation is CATSRDTGTSGYEQYF.

The genes are TRBV7-9 and TRBJ2-5; 9 bases are a match to TRBD1. With 6 bases clipped from V and 1 base from J, the junction kept 3 bases outside the gene matches. The CDR3 consists of 14 residues. Looked up from germline, CDR1 is SEHNR and CDR2 is FQNEAQ (reference sequence). CDR3 protein: CASRNRGPQETQYF. DNA for the CDR3: TGTGCCAGCAGGAACAGGGGGCCCCAAGAGACCCAGTACTTC. Full variable domain (missing parts from reference TRBV7-9 and TRBJ2-5): DTGVSQNPRHKITKRGQNVTFRCDPISEHNRLYWYRQTLGQGPEFLTYFQNEAQLEKSRLLSDRFSAERPKGSFSTLEIQRTEQGDSAMYLCASRNRGPQETQYFGPGTRLLVL.

The V and J genes are TRBV4-2 and TRBJ2-1; D unclear. The CDR3 length is 13 residues. Germline V gene lookup returns CDR1 LGHNA and CDR2 YNFKEQ. V dropped 2 bases and J dropped 6 bases, with 8 bases sitting between them. The CDR3 reads CASSQTASNEQFF. The CDR3 DNA reads as TGTGCCAGCAGCCAAACTGCCTCCAATGAGCAGTTCTTC.

The J gene is TRBJ2-5, the V gene TRBV7-3; 7 nucleotides match TRBD2. The CDR3 covers 15 residues. Unmatched junction bases numbered 7, after V lost 1 base and J lost 5 bases. Per germline, CDR1 SGHTA and CDR2 FQGTGA. The CDR3 nucleotides are TGTGCCAGCAGCTTAATGGCTTCGGGGGGTGAGACCCAGTACTTC. Translating gives CASSLMASGGETQYF. Full variable domain (rest looked up from reference TRBV7-3 and TRBJ2-5): GAGVSQTPSNKVTEKGKYVELRCDPISGHTALYWYRQSLGQGPEFLIYFQGTGAADDSGLPNDRFFAVRPEGSVSTLKIQRTERGDSAVYLCASSLMASGGETQYFGPGTRLLVL.

CDR3 loop: CASSQGTGFISEQYF. DNA for the CDR3: TGCGCCAGCAGCCAAGGGACAGGGTTTATAAGCGAGCAGTACTTC. The V gene is TRBV4-1, the J gene TRBJ2-7; 8 bases are shared with TRBD1. V gave up 1 base and J gave up 6 bases; unmatched junction bases: 8. The V gene's germline CDR1 is MGHRA and CDR2 YSYEKL. The CDR3 loop spans 15 amino acids.

The chain has TRBV18 and TRBJ2-3; D gene uncertain. Per germline, CDR1 KGHSH and CDR2 LQKENI. The CDR3 extends over 12 amino acids. The V and J ends lost 4 bases and 2 bases respectively, with 4 bases between them. CDR3 DNA: TGTGCCAGCTCACACTACACAGATACGCAGTATTTT. Amino acids: CASSHYTDTQYF.

V usage is TRBV6-5 and J usage is TRBJ2-7; D is uncertain. Germline V gene sequence: CDR1 MNHEY, CDR2 SVGAGI. With 8 bases removed from V and 5 bases from J, the gap between germline ends came to 10 bases. The CDR3 totals 11 residues. The CDR3 DNA follows: TGTGCCAGCCAGGCTAACCACGAGCAGTACTTC. Amino acid sequence: CASQANHEQYF.

V and J are TRBV30 and TRBJ1-1; D is uncertain. The CDR3 runs to 11 residues. V lost 0 bases to trimming and J lost 10 bases, with 9 bases between them. The germline gives CDR1 GTSNPN, CDR2 SVGIG (reference sequence). The CDR3, as DNA: TGTGCCTGGAGTGTGAACTCCGGAGCTTTCTTT. Translating it yields CAWSVNSGAFF.